A single sample is the source of the 9 T cell receptor beta chains below, sequenced in a study of lymphopenia after photon versus proton radiotherapy. Using immunoSEQ multiplex PCR, the repertoire was profiled, and TCRdb retains in-frame clones only, with some absent. In the table there are about 53,000 clones, around 88% of which are singletons. The source was peripheral blood, collected from a patient treated with photon-based radiotherapy. The receptors were sampled from a man aged 45-65 years with gastric cancer.

This clone was found a few times. This chain joins TRBV5-4 and TRBJ2-7, with TRBD2 identical over 12 bases. The CDR3 consists of 16 residues. The germline CDR1 and CDR2 sequences are SGHNT and YYREEE (reference sequence). The ends lost 4 bases at V and 2 bases at J; junction bases unmatched: 7. CDR3 protein: CASSRGGLAGTYEQYF. Written as DNA, the CDR3 is TGTGCCAGCAGCCGCGGTGGACTAGCGGGGACCTACGAGCAGTACTTC.

The chain couples TRBV30 to TRBJ1-2, with a possible D match to TRBD1 (5 bases). CDR1 is GTSNPN, CDR2 SVGIG, per germline (reference sequence). V was clipped by 2 bases and J by 2 bases, with 9 bases between them. The CDR3 spans 13 residues. The DNA for the CDR3 is TGTGCCTGGAGTCCGGGACGGAACTATGGCTACACCTTC. It encodes CAWSPGRNYGYTF.

This sequence joins TRBV16 and TRBJ2-3; D is uncertain. Trimming cost V 0 bases and J 4 bases, with 8 bases left between them. The CDR3 is 14 amino acids. CDR1 and CDR2 from the germline V gene are KGHSY and FQNENV. The CDR3 bases are TGTGCCAGCAGCCAATCGGGCTTTGCAGATACGCAGTATTTT. Protein sequence: CASSQSGFADTQYF. Combining the CDR3 with reference TRBV16 and TRBJ2-3 gives the whole variable domain GEEVAQTPKHLVRGEGQKAKLYCAPIKGHSYVFWYQQVLKNEFKFLISFQNENVFDETGMPKERFSAKCLPNSPCSLEIQATKLEDSAVYFCASSQSGFADTQYFGPGTRLTVL.

The chain carries TRBV28 and TRBJ2-1; the D gene is possibly TRBD2 (5 bases). Germline V CDR1 and CDR2: MDHEN, SYDVKM. The CDR3 has 13 residues. Between the trimmed V and J ends, which lost 6 bases and 5 bases, there was a span of 11 bases. Here the CDR3 reads CASRGSDHNEQFF. The CDR3 nucleotides are TGTGCCAGCAGGGGGAGCGATCACAATGAGCAGTTCTTC.

The V and J genes are TRBV6-1 and TRBJ2-7; D call uncertain. The CDR3 consists of 13 residues. The germline V gene encodes CDR1 MNHNS and CDR2 SASEGT. V was cut by 8 bases and J by 0 bases, with 11 bases left in between. The CDR3 sequence is CASGLESSYEQYF. CDR3 DNA: TGTGCCAGCGGTCTGGAAAGCTCCTACGAGCAGTACTTC.

The chain employs TRBV19 and TRBJ1-2; possible D gene TRBD1, 5 bases. Germline CDR1 reads LNHDA; CDR2 reads SQIVND (reference sequence). Trimming pared 2 bases from V and 0 bases from J, leaving 10 bases between. This CDR3 region has 15 residues. The CDR3 reads CASSIQGTTNYGYTF. CDR3 DNA: TGTGCCAGTAGTATACAAGGGACTACTAACTATGGCTACACCTTC.

The rearrangement uses TRBV7-2 and TRBJ1-4, with 10 bases identical to TRBD1. The germline gives CDR1 SGHTA, CDR2 FQGNSA. After removal of 6 bases from V and 11 bases from J, the junction contained 9 bases not matched to a gene. The CDR3 consists of 14 residues. Here the CDR3 reads CASSFWDRGGKLFF. CDR3 nucleotides: TGTGCCAGCAGTTTCTGGGACAGGGGTGGTAAACTGTTTTTT.

V gene TRBV21-1 combines with J gene TRBJ2-7; the table's D call TRBD2 went unverified against the DNA. TRBV21-1 is recorded as a pseudogene. The CDR3 runs 18 residues. CDR3 sequence (DNA): TGTGCCAGCAGCACGGGGGGACTAGCGGGAGAGTTCACCTACGAGCAGTACTTC. Protein product: CASSTGGLAGEFTYEQYF.

The chain joins TRBV2 to TRBJ2-1, with no clear D. The CDR3 loop spans 14 amino acids. Trimming took off 5 bases at V and 6 bases at J, with 14 bases between the two ends. The germline V gene has CDR1 SNHLY and CDR2 FYNNEI. The DNA of the CDR3 is TGTGCCAGCAGTTATGTTCGAGGCAGCAATGAGCAGTTCTTC. It yields the protein CASSYVRGSNEQFF.